The 5 T cell receptor beta chains below all came from one sample that was sequenced in a study of CD8 T cells in Susac syndrome. The RNA, roughly 0.5 to 1 ug, was put through reverse transcription using random hexamers. TCRdb redid the calling of the immunoSEQ multiplex PCR reads with MiXCR, one entry per CDR3 protein. The sample includes under 150,000 distinct CDR3 sequences, about 93% of them seen just once. The sample consisted of CD8+ T cells from PBMCs. The receptors stem from a human donor in good health.

This rearrangement joins TRBV12-3 or TRBV12-4 to TRBJ2-5; D call uncertain. The CDR3 consists of 13 residues. V gave up 3 bases and J gave up 1 base, with 6 bases separating them. CDR3 sequence (DNA): TGTGCCAGCAGTTTTGAGGCCCAAGAGACCCAGTACTTC. Translating gives CASSFEAQETQYF.

V is TRBV29-1 and J is TRBJ2-1, with 7 bases lining up with TRBD2. V trimming: 4 bases; J trimming: 10 bases; junction bases outside the gene matches: 1. CDR3 size: 10 residues. Germline CDR1 and CDR2: SQVTM and ANQGSEA. CDR3 sequence reads: CSVGGGEQFF. DNA of the CDR3: TGCAGCGTTGGGGGAGGGGAGCAGTTCTTC.

The chain recombines TRBV30 with TRBJ2-1; the D gene could be TRBD1 or TRBD2 (5 bases each). V was trimmed by 6 bases and J by 8 bases, leaving 20 bases between them. Germline assignment: CDR1 GTSNPN and CDR2 SVGIG (reference sequence). The CDR3 has 14 residues. The CDR3 loop reads CACPGDDNWDEQFF. As DNA, the CDR3 is TGTGCCTGTCCTGGGGACGATAACTGGGATGAGCAGTTCTTC.

J is TRBJ1-1 and V is TRBV29-1; D call uncertain. The length of the CDR3 is 10 residues. V gave up 3 bases and J gave up 3 bases, with 2 bases separating them. Germline V gene data show CDR1 as SQVTM and CDR2 as ANQGSEA. CDR3: CSVDDTEAFF. As DNA, the CDR3 is TGCAGCGTTGACGACACTGAAGCTTTCTTT. The complete variable domain, with remaining parts taken from reference TRBV29-1 and TRBJ1-1, reads SAVISQKPSRDICQRGTSLTIQCQVDSQVTMMFWYRQQPGQSLTLIATANQGSEATYESGFVIDKFPISRPNLTFSTLTVSNMSPEDSSIYLCSVDDTEAFFGQGTRLTVV.

This chain connects TRBV4-1 to TRBJ2-1; weak D call: TRBD1 (6 bases). The V gene lost 1 base and the J gene lost 8 bases, with 9 bases spanning the gap. Germline assignment: CDR1 MGHRA and CDR2 YSYEKL. The CDR3 spans 13 residues. The CDR3 DNA follows: TGCGCCAGCAGCCAAGTTCGACAGGATGAGCAGTTCTTC. Translated, it gives CASSQVRQDEQFF.